This TCR beta chain was retrieved from a study of long-term antiretroviral therapy in people with HIV. The trim removed 5 bases at V and 4 bases at J, leaving 7 bases unmatched. The CDR3 is made up of 14 amino acids. Germline lookup yields CDR1 SEHNR and CDR2 FQNEAQ (reference sequence). Version v3.0 of the immunoSEQ assay ran at survey level. The data were produced by immunoSEQ multiplex PCR, yet TCRdb's version contains in-frame clones alone and is incomplete. The sample holds some 27,000 clones, less than 90% seen once. This clone appeared a single time. The chain uses TRBV7-9 and TRBJ2-7; TRBD1 matches 8 bases. The sequence came from a man between 18 and 35 years old with HIV. The source was unsorted PBMCs, collected 0.4 years after starting antiretroviral therapy. The CDR3 bases are TGTGCCAGCAGCCCCCCCCAGGGGGCGTACGAGCAGTACTTC. Its translation: CASSPPQGAYEQYF.